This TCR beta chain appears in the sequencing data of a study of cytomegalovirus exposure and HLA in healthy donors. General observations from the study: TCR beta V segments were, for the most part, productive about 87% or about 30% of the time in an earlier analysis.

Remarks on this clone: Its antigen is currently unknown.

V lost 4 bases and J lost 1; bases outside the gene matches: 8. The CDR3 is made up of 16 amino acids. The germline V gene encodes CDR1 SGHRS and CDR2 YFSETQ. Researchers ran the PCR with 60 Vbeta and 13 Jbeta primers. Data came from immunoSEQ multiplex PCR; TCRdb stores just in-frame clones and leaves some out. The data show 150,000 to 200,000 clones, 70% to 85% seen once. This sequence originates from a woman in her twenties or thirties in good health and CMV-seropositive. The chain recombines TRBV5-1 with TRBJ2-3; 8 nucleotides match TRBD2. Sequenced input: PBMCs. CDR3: CASSMTLAGGTDTQYF. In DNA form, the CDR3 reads TGCGCCAGCAGCATGACTCTAGCGGGTGGCACAGATACGCAGTATTTT.